This T cell receptor (beta chain) was obtained from a study of CD8 T cells in Susac syndrome (dated by TCRdb to 2018 to 2020). Broadly, across the study: Repertoire sequencing was used to test whether CD8+ T cell activation and differentiation in Susac syndrome was antigen driven. The clonality of the CD8+ T cell repertoire was compared across around twelve healthy donors, around 14 Susac syndrome patients and about 16 multiple sclerosis patients. General findings and caveats noted by the study authors: The TCR sequencing and HLA analysis was acknowledged to have included a relatively small number of individuals.

RNA was extracted using the RNeasy kit, and roughly 0.5 to 1 ug of the RNA was reverse transcribed with random hexamers. The immunoSEQ multiplex PCR assay, which covers 54 Vbeta and 13 Jbeta segments, was used to amplify TCR beta CDR3 regions. PCR amplification bias was corrected by using a synthetic template baseline for primer optimization and computational correction. For the original study's pipeline: Only productive sequences were kept, with reads annotated to V, D and J genes according to IMGT and analyzed in immunoSEQ Analyzer. Clonality was computed as one minus Shannon entropy normalized by log2 of the number of productive unique sequences. For each patient and control, public and private clones were evaluated among the 100 most prevalent clones. Clones were defined as Susac-specific when absent from the healthy and MS cohorts, from fewer than 1,300 published viral clones and from other ImmuneACCESS disease sequences. TCRdb reprocessed the public reads (quality trimming at Q25 with fastp, clone calling with MiXCR) and kept in-frame beta chains. Each CDR3 protein gets just one entry, which takes the most common genes and DNA from the rows behind it. What appears here as the V and J calls and clone size reflects TCRdb's work, not the paper's. This sample holds about 280,000 distinct CDR3 sequences; roughly 85% were observed only once. Approximately 0.11% of the sample is in the top ten clones.

The CDR3 runs 14 residues from the cysteine to the phenylalanine. Only the CDR3 region is kept as DNA, spanning 42 bases read in frame from base 1. V lost 0 bases and J lost 1 base; the stretch between them is 8 bases long. Via the germline V gene, CDR1 is SGDLS and CDR2 YYNGEE. High-throughput TCR beta sequencing profiled peripheral blood CD8+ and CD4+ T cells from healthy donors, Susac syndrome patients and multiple sclerosis patients. Multiple sclerosis controls were treatment-naive patients with stable or active relapsing-remitting disease fulfilling revised McDonald criteria. CD8+ TEMRA cells were enriched by FACS, while bulk CD8+ and CD4+ T cells were purified by magnetic negative isolation. Blood was collected in EDTA tubes and processed within 24 hours, with PBMCs isolated through density gradient centrifugation. PBMCs destined for TCR sequencing were cryopreserved in liquid nitrogen and later thawed in a 37 °C water bath. The sorted or isolated CD4+, CD8+ and CD8+ TEMRA cells reached a purity of at least 90%.

Worth noting for this clonotype: Its antigen is not yet known. Qualities for individual bases were not recorded, and no much larger clone is one base off.

This chain joins TRBV9 to TRBJ2-7; possibly the D gene is TRBD1, per 5 matching bases. This receptor was obtained from a human donor with multiple sclerosis. Sequencing was performed on CD8+ T cells from PBMCs. This receptor has the CDR3 CASSVAGISYEQYF. The DNA sequence reads TGTGCCAGCAGCGTAGCAGGGATTTCCTACGAGCAGTACTTC.